This section outlines one TCR beta chain sequence together with its context. Its antigen is currently unknown. This specimen belongs to a study of cytomegalovirus exposure and HLA in healthy donors. General study points: Donor immune exposure was known only as CMV serostatus.

PCR involved 60 Vbeta and 13 Jbeta primers. Only in-frame clones appear in the TCRdb table, and some are missing; sequencing was by immunoSEQ multiplex PCR. The sample carries almost 65,000 clones, roughly 80% recorded once. This CDR3 has 15 amino acids. The germline CDR1 and CDR2 sequences are SGDLS and YYNGEE. Losses at the gene ends were 0 bases for V and 7 bases for J; bases not matched to a gene: 8. The sample was PBMCs. The chain combines TRBV9 with TRBJ1-1, with 8 bases matching TRBD1. The TCR sequence derives from a male donor in good health and CMV-seropositive. The CDR3 region is CASSVDDRGLFEAFF. The CDR3 nucleotides read TGTGCCAGCAGCGTAGACGACAGGGGCTTATTTGAAGCTTTCTTT. The full variable domain, with the rest looked up from reference TRBV9 and TRBJ1-1, is DSGVTQTPKHLITATGQRVTLRCSPRSGDLSVYWYQQSLDQGLQFLIQYYNGEERAKGNILERFSAQQFPDLHSELNLSSLELGDSALYFCASSVDDRGLFEAFFGQGTRLTVV.